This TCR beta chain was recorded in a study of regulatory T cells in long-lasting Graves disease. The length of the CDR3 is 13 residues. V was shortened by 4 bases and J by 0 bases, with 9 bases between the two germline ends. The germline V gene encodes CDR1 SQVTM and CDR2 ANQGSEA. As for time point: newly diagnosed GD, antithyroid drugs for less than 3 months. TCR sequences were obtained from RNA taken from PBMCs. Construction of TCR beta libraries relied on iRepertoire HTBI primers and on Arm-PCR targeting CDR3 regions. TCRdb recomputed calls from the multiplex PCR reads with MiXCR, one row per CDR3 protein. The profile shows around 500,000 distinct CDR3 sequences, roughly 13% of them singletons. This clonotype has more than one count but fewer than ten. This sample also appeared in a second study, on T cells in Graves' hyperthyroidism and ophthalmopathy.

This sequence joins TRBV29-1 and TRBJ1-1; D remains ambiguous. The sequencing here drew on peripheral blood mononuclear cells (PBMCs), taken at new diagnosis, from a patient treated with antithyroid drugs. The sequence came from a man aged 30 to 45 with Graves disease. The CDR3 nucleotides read TGCAGCGTTGTCGGGAACCTGAACACTGAAGCTTTCTTT. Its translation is CSVVGNLNTEAFF.